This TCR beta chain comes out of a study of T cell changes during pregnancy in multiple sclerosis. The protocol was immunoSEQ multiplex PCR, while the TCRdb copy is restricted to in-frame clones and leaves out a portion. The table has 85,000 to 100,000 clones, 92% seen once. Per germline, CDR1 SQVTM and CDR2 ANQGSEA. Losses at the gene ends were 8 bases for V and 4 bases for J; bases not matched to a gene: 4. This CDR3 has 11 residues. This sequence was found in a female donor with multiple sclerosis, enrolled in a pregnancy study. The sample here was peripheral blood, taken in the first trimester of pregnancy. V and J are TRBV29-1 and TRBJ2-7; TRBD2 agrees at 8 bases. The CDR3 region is CSSREGYEQYF. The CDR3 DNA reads TGCAGCAGCCGGGAGGGTTACGAGCAGTACTTC.